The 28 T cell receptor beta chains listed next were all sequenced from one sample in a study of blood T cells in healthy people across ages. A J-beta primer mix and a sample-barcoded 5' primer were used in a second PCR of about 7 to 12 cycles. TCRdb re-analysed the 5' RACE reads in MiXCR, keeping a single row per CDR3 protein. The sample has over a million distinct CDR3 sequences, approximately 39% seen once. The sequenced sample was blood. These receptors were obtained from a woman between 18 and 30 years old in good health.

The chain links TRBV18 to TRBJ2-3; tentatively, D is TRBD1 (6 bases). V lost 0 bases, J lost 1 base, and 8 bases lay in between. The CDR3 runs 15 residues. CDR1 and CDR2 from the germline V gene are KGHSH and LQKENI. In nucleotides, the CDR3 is TGTGCCAGCTCACCACCTCGGACAGGCACAGATACGCAGTATTTT. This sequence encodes CASSPPRTGTDTQYF.

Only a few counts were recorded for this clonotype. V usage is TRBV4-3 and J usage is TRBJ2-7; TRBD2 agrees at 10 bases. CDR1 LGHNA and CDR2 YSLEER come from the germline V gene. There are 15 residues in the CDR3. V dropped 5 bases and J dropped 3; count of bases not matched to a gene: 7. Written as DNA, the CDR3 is TGCGCCAGCAGCGTCATTCTAGCGGGGGACTACGAGCAGTACTTC. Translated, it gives CASSVILAGDYEQYF.

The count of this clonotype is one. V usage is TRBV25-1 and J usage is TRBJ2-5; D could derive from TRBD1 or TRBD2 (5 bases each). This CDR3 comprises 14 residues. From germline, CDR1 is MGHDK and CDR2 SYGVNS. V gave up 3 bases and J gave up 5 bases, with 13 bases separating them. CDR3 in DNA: TGTGCCAGCAGTGAGGGGGTAAAGGGGGAGACCCAGTACTTC. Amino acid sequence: CASSEGVKGETQYF.

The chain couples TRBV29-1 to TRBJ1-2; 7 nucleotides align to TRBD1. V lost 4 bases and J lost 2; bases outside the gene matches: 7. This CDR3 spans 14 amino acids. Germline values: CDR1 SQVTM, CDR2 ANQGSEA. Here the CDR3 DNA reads TGCAGCGTTGGAAAGGGGACAGTGAACTATGGCTACACCTTC. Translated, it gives CSVGKGTVNYGYTF.

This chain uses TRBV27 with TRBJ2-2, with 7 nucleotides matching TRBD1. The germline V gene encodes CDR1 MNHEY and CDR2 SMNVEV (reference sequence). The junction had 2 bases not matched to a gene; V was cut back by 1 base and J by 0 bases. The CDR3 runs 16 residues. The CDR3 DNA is TGTGCCAGCAGTTTATGGGACAGCCCGAACACCGGGGAGCTGTTTTTT. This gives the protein CASSLWDSPNTGELFF.

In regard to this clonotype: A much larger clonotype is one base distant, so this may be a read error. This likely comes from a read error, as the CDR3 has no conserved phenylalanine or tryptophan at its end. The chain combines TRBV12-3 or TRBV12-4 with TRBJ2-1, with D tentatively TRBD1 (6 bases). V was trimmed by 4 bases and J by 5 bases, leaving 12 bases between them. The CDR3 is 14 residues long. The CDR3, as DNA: TGTGCCAGCAGTTCCCGGACAGTCAACAATGAGCAGTTCCTC. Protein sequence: CASSSRTVNNEQFL.

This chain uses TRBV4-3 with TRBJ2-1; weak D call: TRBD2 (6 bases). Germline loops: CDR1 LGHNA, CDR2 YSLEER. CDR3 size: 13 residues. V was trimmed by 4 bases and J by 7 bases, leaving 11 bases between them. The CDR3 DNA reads TGCGCCAGCAGCCGGGGACTGCAAAATGAGCAGTTCTTC. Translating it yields CASSRGLQNEQFF.

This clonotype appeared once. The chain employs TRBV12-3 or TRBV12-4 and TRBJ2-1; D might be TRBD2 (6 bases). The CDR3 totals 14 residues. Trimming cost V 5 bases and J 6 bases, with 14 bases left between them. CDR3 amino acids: CASSPPGLINEQFF. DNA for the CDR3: TGTGCCAGCAGTCCCCCGGGACTCATCAATGAGCAGTTCTTC.

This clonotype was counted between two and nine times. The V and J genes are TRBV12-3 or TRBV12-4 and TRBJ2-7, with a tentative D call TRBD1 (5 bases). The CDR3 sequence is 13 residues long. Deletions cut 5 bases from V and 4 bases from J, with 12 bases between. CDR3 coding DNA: TGTGCCAGCAGTATCACAGGTGTATACGAGCAGTACTTC. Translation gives CASSITGVYEQYF.

CDR3 residues: CASSPGSSNTEAFF. The CDR3 DNA is TGTGCCAGCTCACCAGGTTCCTCGAACACTGAAGCTTTCTTT. The rearrangement joins TRBV18 to TRBJ1-1, with D uncertain. The CDR3 spans 14 residues. V was cut by 2 bases and J by 1 base, with 8 bases left in between. The V gene's germline CDR1 is KGHSH and CDR2 LQKENI.

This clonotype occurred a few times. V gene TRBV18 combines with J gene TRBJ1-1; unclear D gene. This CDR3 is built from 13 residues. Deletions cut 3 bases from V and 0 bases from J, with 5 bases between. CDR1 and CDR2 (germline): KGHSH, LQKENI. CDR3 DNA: TGTGCCAGCTCACCGTGGGTGAACACTGAAGCTTTCTTT. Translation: CASSPWVNTEAFF.

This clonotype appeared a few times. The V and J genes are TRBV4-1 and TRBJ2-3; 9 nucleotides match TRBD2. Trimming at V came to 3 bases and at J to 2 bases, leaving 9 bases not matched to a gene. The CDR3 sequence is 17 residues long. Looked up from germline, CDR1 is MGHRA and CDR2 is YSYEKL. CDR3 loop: CASSQDLAGVYTDTQYF. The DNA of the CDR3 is TGCGCCAGCAGCCAGGATTTAGCGGGGGTATACACAGATACGCAGTATTTT.

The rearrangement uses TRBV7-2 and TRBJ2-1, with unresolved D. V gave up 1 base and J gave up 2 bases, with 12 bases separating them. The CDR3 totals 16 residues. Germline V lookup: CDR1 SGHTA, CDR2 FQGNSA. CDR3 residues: CASSLVKVTTYNEQFF. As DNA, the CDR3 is TGTGCCAGCAGCTTAGTAAAGGTTACGACCTACAATGAGCAGTTCTTC.

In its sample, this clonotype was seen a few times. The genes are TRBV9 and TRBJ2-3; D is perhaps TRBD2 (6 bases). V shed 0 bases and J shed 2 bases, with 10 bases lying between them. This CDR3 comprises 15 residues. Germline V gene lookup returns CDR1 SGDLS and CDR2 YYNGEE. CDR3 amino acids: CASSVELALTDTQYF. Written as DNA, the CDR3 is TGTGCCAGCAGCGTAGAACTAGCCCTCACAGATACGCAGTATTTT.

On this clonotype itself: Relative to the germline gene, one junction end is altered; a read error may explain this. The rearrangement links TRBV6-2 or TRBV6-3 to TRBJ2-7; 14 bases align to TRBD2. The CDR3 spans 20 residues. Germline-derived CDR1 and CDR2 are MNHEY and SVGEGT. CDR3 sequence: CASSSTTGSGLAGDHYEQYF. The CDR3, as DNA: TGCGCCAGCAGTTCGACGACAGGATCGGGACTAGCGGGAGACCACTACGAGCAGTACTTC.

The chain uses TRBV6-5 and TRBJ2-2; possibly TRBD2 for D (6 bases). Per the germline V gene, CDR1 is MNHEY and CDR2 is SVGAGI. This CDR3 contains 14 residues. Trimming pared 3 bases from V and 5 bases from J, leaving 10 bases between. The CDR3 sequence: CASSYGGRTGELFF. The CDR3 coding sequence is TGTGCCAGCAGTTATGGAGGGCGGACCGGGGAGCTGTTTTTT.

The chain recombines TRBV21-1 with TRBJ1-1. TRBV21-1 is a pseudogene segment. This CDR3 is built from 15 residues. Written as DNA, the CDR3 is TGTGCCAGCAGCAAAGTGGTCCGGAGGGACACTGAAGCTTTCTTT. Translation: CASSKVVRRDTEAFF.

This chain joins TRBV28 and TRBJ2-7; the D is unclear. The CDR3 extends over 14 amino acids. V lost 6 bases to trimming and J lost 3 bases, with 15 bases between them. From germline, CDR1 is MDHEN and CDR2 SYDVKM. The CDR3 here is CASSFVAQYYEQYF. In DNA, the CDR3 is TGTGCCAGCAGCTTCGTGGCCCAATACTACGAGCAGTACTTC.

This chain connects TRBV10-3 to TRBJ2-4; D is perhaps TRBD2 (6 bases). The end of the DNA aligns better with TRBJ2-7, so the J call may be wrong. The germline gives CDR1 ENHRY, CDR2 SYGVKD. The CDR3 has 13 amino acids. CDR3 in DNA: TGTGCCATCCCTCCGACGGGGGTAGGCGAGCAGTACTTC. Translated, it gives CAIPPTGVGEQYF.

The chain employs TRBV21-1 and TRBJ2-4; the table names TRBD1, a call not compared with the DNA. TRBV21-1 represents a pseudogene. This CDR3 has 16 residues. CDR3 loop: CASSPLAARAKNIQYF. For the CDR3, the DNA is TGTGCCAGCAGCCCCTTAGCCGCCCGAGCCAAAAACATTCAGTACTTC.

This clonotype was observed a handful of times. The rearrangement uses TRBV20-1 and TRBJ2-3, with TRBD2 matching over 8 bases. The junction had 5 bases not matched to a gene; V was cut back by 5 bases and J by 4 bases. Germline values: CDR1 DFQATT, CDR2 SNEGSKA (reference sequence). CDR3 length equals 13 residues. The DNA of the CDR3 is TGCAGTGCTGCCGCGGGGGGCTCAGATACGCAGTATTTT. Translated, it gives CSAAAGGSDTQYF.

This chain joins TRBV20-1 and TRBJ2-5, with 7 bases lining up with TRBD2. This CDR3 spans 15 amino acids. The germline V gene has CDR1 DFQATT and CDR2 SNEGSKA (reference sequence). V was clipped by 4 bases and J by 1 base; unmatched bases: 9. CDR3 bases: TGCAGTGCTACCCAAAAGCGGGAACCCCAAGAGACCCAGTACTTC. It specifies CSATQKREPQETQYF.

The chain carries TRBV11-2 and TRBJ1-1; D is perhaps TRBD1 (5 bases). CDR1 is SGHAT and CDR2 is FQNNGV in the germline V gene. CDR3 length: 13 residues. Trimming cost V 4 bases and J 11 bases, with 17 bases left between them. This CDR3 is CASSSSRGTEAFF. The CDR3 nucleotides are TGTGCCAGCAGCTCCTCTCGCGGGACGGAGGCTTTCTTT.

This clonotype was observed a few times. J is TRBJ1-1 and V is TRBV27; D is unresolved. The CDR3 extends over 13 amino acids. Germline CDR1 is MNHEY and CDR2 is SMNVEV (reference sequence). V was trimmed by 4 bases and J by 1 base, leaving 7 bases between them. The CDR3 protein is CASSYARNTEAFF. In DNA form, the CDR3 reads TGTGCCAGCAGTTACGCTAGGAACACTGAAGCTTTCTTT.

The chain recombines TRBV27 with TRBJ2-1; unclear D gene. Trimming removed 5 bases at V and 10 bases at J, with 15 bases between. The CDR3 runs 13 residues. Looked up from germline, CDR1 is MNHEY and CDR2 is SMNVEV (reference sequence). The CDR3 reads CASSLGSNYEQFF. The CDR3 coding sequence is TGTGCCAGCAGTCTAGGCAGTAACTACGAGCAGTTCTTC.

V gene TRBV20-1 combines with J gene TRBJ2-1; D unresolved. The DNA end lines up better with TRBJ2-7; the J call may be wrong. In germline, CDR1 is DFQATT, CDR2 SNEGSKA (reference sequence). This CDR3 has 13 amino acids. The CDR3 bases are TGCAGTGCTAGAGGACTCCCCTACAATGAGCAGTACTTC. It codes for CSARGLPYNEQYF.

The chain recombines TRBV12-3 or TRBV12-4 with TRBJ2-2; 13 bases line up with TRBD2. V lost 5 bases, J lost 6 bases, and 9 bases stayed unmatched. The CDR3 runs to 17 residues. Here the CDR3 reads CASSKGLAGLNAGELFF. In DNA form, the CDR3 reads TGTGCCAGCAGTAAGGGACTAGCGGGGCTAAACGCCGGGGAGCTGTTTTTT.

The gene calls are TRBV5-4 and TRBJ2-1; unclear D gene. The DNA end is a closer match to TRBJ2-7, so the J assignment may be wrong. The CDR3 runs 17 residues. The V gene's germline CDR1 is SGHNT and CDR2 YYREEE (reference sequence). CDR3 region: CASSLSSRGRSYNEQYF. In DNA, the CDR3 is TGTGCCAGCAGCTTATCTTCCCGAGGAAGGTCCTACAATGAGCAGTACTTC.